These 3 T cell receptor beta chains originate from one sample sequenced in a study of siplizumab effects on memory and regulatory T cells (dated by TCRdb to the late 2010s). Libraries were constructed by the immunoSEQ multiplex PCR assay. What TCRdb holds here is the immuneACCESS table cut down to in-frame rearrangements. Part of the clones is not present; checked against another copy, under half of the missing clones reflect an unresolved V gene, and the others are unexplained. The sample table shows 95,000 to 110,000 clones, and about 93% are seen once. Of the sample, 0.55% to 0.7% is held by the ten largest clones. Sequencing used Tregs sorted from blood. The receptors were gathered from a human donor in good health.

This rearrangement joins TRBV5-1 to TRBJ2-5; 9 bases line up with TRBD1. Germline values: CDR1 SGHRS, CDR2 YFSETQ. V lost 4 bases and J lost 3; bases outside the gene matches: 7. This CDR3 has 15 amino acids. The CDR3 protein is CASSPGTGGKETQYF. The CDR3 DNA follows: TGCGCCAGCAGCCCCGGTACAGGGGGCAAAGAGACCCAGTACTTC.

J is TRBJ1-1 and V is TRBV9; no definite D call. CDR1 and CDR2 (germline): SGDLS, YYNGEE. This CDR3 region has 16 residues. The V end lost 0 bases, the J end lost 4 bases, and 16 bases lay between the germline ends. In nucleotides, the CDR3 is TGTGCCAGCAGCGTAGCCTCGGAAGTTTTGGGCACTGAAGCTTTCTTT. This translates into CASSVASEVLGTEAFF.

The count of this clone is one. The V and J genes are TRBV19 and TRBJ1-5; maybe TRBD1 (5 bases). The CDR3 sequence is 18 residues long. Germline CDR1 is LNHDA and CDR2 is SQIVND (reference sequence). Trimming pared 5 bases from V and 0 bases from J, leaving 20 bases between. DNA of the CDR3: TGTGCCAGTAGTCCCCGGGGTAGGGGAGGTTATAGCAATCAGCCCCAGCATTTT. Its protein product is CASSPRGRGGYSNQPQHF.